Below, 2 T cell receptor beta chains from the same sample are listed, as sequenced in a study of siplizumab effects on memory and regulatory T cells. Libraries were prepared by immunoSEQ multiplex PCR; TCRdb keeps only in-frame clonotypes and omits some of them. This sample yields some 100,000 clones, of which 92% are seen a single time; 0.55% to 0.85% belongs to the top ten. Sequencing was carried out using Tregs sorted from blood. The receptors were gathered from a human donor in good health.

This chain joins TRBV19 and TRBJ1-1; 8 bases map to TRBD1. The V segment lost 4 bases and the J segment 3 bases; nucleotides outside the gene matches: 7. The CDR3 runs to 15 residues. CDR1 is LNHDA and CDR2 is SQIVND in the germline V gene (reference sequence). The CDR3 loop is CASSRSGGKDTEAFF. In DNA form, the CDR3 reads TGTGCCAGTAGTAGATCAGGGGGCAAGGACACTGAAGCTTTCTTT.

The rearrangement joins TRBV5-5 to TRBJ2-5, with 7 nucleotides matching TRBD2. Unmatched junction bases numbered 7, after V lost 1 base and J lost 1 base. The CDR3 has 16 amino acids. Germline lookup yields CDR1 SGHKS and CDR2 YYEKEE (reference sequence). The CDR3 coding sequence is TGTGCCAGCAGCTTGAGCGCGGGGAGGGCCCAAGAGACCCAGTACTTC. It translates to CASSLSAGRAQETQYF.